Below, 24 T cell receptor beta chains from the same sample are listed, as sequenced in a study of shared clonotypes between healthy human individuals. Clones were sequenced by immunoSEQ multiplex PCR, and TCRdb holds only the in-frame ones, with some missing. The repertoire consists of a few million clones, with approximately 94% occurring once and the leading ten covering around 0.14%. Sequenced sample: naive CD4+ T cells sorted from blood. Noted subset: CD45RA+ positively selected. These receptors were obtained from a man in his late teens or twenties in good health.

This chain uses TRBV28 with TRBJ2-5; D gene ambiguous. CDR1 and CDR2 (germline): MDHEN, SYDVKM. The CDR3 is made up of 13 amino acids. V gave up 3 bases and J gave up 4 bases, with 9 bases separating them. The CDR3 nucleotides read TGTGCCAGCAGTTTGGTGGGCTTAGAGACCCAGTACTTC. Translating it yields CASSLVGLETQYF.

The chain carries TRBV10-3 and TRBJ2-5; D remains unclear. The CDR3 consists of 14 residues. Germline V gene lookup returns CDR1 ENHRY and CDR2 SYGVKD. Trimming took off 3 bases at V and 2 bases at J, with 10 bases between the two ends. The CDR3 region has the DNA TGTGCCATCAGTGACTTTTATCGTCAAGAGACCCAGTACTTC. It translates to CAISDFYRQETQYF.

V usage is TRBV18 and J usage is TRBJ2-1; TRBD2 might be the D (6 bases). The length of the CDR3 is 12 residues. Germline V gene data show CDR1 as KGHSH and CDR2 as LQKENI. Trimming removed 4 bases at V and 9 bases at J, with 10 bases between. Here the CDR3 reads CASSQTGGEQFF. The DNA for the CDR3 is TGTGCCAGCTCACAAACCGGGGGTGAGCAGTTCTTC.

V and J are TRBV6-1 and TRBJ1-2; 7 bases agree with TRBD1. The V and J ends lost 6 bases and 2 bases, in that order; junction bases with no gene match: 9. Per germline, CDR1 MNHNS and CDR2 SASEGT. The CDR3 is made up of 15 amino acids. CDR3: CASRADRASNYGYTF. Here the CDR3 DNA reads TGTGCCAGCAGAGCCGACAGGGCATCAAACTATGGCTACACCTTC.

This CDR3 reads CASRTSGGHQETQYF. CDR3 nucleotides: TGTGCCAGCAGAACTAGCGGGGGGCACCAAGAGACCCAGTACTTC. The J gene is TRBJ2-5, the V gene TRBV28; 12 bases map to TRBD2. The CDR3 spans 15 residues. The germline V gene has CDR1 MDHEN and CDR2 SYDVKM. V gave up 6 bases and J gave up 0 bases; unmatched junction bases: 2.

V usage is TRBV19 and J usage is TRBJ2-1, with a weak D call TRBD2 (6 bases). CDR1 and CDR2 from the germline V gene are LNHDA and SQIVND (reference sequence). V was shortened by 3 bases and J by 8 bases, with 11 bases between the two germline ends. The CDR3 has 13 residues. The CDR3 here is CASSMGGLDEQFF. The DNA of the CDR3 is TGTGCCAGTAGTATGGGGGGATTGGATGAGCAGTTCTTC. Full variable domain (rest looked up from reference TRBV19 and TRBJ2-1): DGGITQSPKYLFRKEGQNVTLSCEQNLNHDAMYWYRQDPGQGLRLIYYSQIVNDFQKGDIAEGYSVSREKKESFPLTVTSAQKNPTAFYLCASSMGGLDEQFFGPGTRLTVL.

The CDR3 loop reads CASSPGSFGGNEQFF. The CDR3 DNA sequence: TGTGCCAGCAGCCCCGGGTCTTTCGGTGGCAATGAGCAGTTCTTC. The rearrangement links TRBV7-9 to TRBJ2-1; no reliable D call. V was cut by 5 bases and J by 6 bases, with 17 bases left in between. The CDR3 covers 15 residues. The germline gives CDR1 SEHNR, CDR2 FQNEAQ (reference sequence).

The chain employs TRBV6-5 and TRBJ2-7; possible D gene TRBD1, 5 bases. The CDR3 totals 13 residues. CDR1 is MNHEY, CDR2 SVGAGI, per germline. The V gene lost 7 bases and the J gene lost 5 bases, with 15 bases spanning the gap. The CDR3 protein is CASNQGGSDEQYF. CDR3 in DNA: TGTGCCAGCAATCAGGGCGGTTCGGACGAGCAGTACTTC.

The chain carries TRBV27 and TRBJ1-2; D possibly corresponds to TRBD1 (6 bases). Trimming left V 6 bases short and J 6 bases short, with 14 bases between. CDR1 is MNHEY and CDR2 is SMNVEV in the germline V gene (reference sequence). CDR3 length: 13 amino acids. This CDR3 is CASSIRGAHGYTF. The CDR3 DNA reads TGTGCCAGCAGCATAAGGGGGGCTCATGGCTACACCTTC.

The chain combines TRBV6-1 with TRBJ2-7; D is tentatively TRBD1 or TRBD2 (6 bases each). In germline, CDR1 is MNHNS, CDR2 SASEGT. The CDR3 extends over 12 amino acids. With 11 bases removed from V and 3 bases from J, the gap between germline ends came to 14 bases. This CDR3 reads CAVTGASYEQYF. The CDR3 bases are TGTGCCGTCACGGGGGCCAGCTACGAGCAGTACTTC.

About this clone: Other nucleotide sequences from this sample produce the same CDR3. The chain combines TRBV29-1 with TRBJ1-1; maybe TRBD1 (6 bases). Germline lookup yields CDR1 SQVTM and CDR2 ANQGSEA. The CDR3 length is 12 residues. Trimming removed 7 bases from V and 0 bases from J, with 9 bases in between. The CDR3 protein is CSAGQMNTEAFF. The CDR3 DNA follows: TGCAGCGCCGGACAGATGAACACTGAAGCTTTCTTT.

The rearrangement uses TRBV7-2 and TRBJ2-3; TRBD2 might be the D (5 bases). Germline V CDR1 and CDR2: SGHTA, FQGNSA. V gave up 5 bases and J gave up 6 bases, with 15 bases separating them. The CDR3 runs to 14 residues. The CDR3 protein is CASSPGMELDTQYF. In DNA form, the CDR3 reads TGTGCCAGCAGCCCCGGGATGGAACTTGATACGCAGTATTTT.

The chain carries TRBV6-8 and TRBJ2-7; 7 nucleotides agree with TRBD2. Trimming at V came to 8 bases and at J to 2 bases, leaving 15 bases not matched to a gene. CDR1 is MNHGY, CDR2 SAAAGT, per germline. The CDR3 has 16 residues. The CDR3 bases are TGTGCCAGCGGCAAGCGGGGAAGGACTTTCCCCTACGAGCAGTACTTC. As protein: CASGKRGRTFPYEQYF.

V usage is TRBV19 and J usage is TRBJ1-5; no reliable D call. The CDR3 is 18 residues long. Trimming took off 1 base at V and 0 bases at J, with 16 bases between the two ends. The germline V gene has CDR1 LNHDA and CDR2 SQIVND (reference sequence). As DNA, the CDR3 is TGTGCCAGTAGTATAGGTCCTGTCCGCTCAGATAGCAATCAGCCCCAGCATTTT. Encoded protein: CASSIGPVRSDSNQPQHF.

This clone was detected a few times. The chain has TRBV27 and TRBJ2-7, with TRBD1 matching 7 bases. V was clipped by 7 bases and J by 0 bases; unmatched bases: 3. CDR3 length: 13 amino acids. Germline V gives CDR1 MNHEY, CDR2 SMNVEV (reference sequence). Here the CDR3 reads CASTRQGSYEQYF. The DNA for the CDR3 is TGTGCCAGCACAAGACAGGGCTCCTACGAGCAGTACTTC.

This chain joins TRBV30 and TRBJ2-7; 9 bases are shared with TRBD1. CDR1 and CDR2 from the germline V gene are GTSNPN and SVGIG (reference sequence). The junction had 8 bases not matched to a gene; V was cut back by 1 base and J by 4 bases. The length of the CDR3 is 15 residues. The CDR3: CAWSGGQGGGYEQYF. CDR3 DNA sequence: TGTGCCTGGAGTGGGGGACAGGGCGGCGGGTACGAGCAGTACTTC.

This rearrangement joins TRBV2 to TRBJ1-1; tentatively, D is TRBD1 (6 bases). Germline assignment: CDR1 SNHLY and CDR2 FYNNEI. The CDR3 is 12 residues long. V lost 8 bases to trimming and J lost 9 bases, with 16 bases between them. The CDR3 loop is CASRVLQGKAFF. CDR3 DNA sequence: TGTGCCAGCCGCGTTCTCCAGGGGAAAGCTTTCTTT. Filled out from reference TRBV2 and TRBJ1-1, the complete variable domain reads EPEVTQTPSHQVTQMGQEVILRCVPISNHLYFYWYRQILGQKVEFLVSFYNNEISEKSEIFDDQFSVERPDGSNFTLKIRSTKLEDSAMYFCASRVLQGKAFFGQGTRLTVV.

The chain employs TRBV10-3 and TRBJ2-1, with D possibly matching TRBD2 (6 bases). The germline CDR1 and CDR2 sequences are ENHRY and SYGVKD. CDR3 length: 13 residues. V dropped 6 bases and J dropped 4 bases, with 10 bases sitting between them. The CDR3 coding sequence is TGTGCCATCAGCTCTAGCGAGTACAATGAGCAGTTCTTC. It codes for CAISSSEYNEQFF.

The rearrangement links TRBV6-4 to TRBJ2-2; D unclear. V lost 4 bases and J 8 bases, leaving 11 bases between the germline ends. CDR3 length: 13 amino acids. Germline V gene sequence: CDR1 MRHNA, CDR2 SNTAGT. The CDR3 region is CASSVLLSGELFF. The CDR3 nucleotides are TGTGCCAGCAGTGTTCTTCTCTCGGGGGAGCTGTTTTTT.

The CDR3 nucleotides are TGTGCCAGCAGCTTAGATGGAACAGCAAATCAGCCCCAGCATTTT. It translates to CASSLDGTANQPQHF. The gene calls are TRBV7-2 and TRBJ1-5; D is unclear. This CDR3 has 15 residues. The germline V gene encodes CDR1 SGHTA and CDR2 FQGNSA. V lost 1 base to trimming and J lost 4 bases, with 11 bases between them. Supplemented by reference TRBV7-2 and TRBJ1-5, the full variable domain reads GAGVSQSPSNKVTEKGKDVELRCDPISGHTALYWYRQSLGQGLEFLIYFQGNSAPDKSGLPSDRFSAERTGGSVSTLTIQRTQQEDSAVYLCASSLDGTANQPQHFGDGTRLSIL.

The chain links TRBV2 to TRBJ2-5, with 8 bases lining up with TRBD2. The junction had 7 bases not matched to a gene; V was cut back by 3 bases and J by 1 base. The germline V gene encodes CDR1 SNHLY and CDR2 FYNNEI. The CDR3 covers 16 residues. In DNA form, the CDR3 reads TGTGCCAGCAGTGACCCCAGCGGGAGACCCCAAGAGACCCAGTACTTC. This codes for CASSDPSGRPQETQYF.

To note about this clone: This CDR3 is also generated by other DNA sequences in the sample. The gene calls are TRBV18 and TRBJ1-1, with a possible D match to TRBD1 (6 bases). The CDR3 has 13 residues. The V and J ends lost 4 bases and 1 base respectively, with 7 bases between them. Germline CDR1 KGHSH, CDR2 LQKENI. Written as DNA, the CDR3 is TGTGCCAGCTCACGGGGACAGAACACTGAAGCTTTCTTT. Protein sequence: CASSRGQNTEAFF. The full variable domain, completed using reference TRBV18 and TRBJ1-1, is NAGVMQNPRHLVRRRGQEARLRCSPMKGHSHVYWYRQLPEEGLKFMVYLQKENIIDESGMPKERFSAEFPKEGPSILRIQQVVRGDSAAYFCASSRGQNTEAFFGQGTRLTVV.

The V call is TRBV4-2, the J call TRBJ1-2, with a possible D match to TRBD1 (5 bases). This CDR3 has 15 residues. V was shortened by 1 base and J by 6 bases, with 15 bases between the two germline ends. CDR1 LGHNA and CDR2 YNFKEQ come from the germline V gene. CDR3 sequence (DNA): TGTGCCAGCAGCCAAGGGGACGCCCAGCGCCATGGCTACACCTTC. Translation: CASSQGDAQRHGYTF.

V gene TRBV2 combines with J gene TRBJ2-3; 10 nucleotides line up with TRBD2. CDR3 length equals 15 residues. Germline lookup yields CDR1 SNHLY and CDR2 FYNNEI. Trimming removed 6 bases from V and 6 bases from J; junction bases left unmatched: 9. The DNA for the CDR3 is TGTGCCAGCAGCCCCCAGCGGGGGGGCCCGGATACGCAGTATTTT. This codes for CASSPQRGGPDTQYF.